This T cell receptor beta chain comes out of a study of blood T cells in healthy people across ages. For the second PCR, which ran for 7 to 11 cycles, a sample-barcoded 5' primer and a J-beta primer mix were used. TCRdb reprocessed the 5' RACE reads via MiXCR and lists one record per CDR3 protein. Counted here are 790,000 or so distinct CDR3 sequences, around 50% occurring once; the ten biggest clones make up roughly 20%. Per germline, CDR1 LGHNA and CDR2 YSLEER. V gave up 4 bases and J gave up 2 bases; unmatched junction bases: 6. This CDR3 has 15 amino acids. This clonotype was observed at least ten times. Its matching antigen is unknown. General study findings and limits: Age advanced and TCR beta diversity per million T cells fell, roughly linearly.

Input material: blood. V gene TRBV4-3 combines with J gene TRBJ2-3, with TRBD2 matching over 7 bases. The sequence came from a man of 80 years or more in good health. In DNA, the CDR3 is TGCGCCAGCAGCCTGGAGGGACTATACACAGATACGCAGTATTTT. Encoded protein: CASSLEGLYTDTQYF.